This entry lists 4 T cell receptor beta chains sequenced from one sample in a study of T cells in Graves' hyperthyroidism and ophthalmopathy. RNA transcripts yielded amplified TCR beta CDR3 regions. A first-round RT-PCR of the TCR CDR3 used the HTBI primer set. TCRdb redid the calling of the multiplex PCR reads with MiXCR, one entry per CDR3 protein. This table has over 150,000 distinct CDR3 sequences, about a sixth appearing once. Sequencing was performed on blood. Every receptor here comes from a woman between 50 and 59 years old with Graves' hyperthyroidism.

This clonotype showed up just a few times. Sequence at one end of the junction differs from germline and may be a read error. The chain employs TRBV19 and TRBJ1-4, with D hard to call. Germline assignment: CDR1 LNHDA and CDR2 SQIVND (reference sequence). This CDR3 has 11 amino acids. In nucleotides, the CDR3 is TGTGCCGGTAGACGGGATGAAAAACTGTTTTTT. Its translation is CAGRRDEKLFF.

In its sample, this clonotype was seen many times. J is TRBJ2-7 and V is TRBV28; 8 nucleotides line up with TRBD1. CDR3 length equals 16 residues. Trimming took 5 bases from V and 1 from J; bases not matched to a gene: 10. From germline, CDR1 is MDHEN and CDR2 SYDVKM. The CDR3 here is CASSPTIGQGSYEQYF. CDR3 nucleotides: TGTGCCAGCAGTCCAACCATCGGACAGGGTTCCTACGAGCAGTACTTC.

This clonotype was seen more than once but under ten times. The chain recombines TRBV10-3 with TRBJ1-1, with no clear D. V lost 5 bases and J lost 0, with 16 bases in between. The germline V gene encodes CDR1 ENHRY and CDR2 SYGVKD. The CDR3 has 16 residues. As DNA, the CDR3 is TGTGCCATCAGTCTGGGTGTAAACCCCATGAACACTGAAGCTTTCTTT. It encodes CAISLGVNPMNTEAFF.

As regards this clonotype: One base away lies a much larger clone, so this may be a sequencing read error. The missing conserved phenylalanine or tryptophan at the end of this CDR3 makes a read error likely. The rearrangement links TRBV29-1 to TRBJ2-7; 7 bases are shared with TRBD1. The trim removed 4 bases at V and 6 bases at J, leaving 6 bases unmatched. CDR1 is SQVTM and CDR2 is ANQGSEA in the germline V gene. CDR3 size: 12 residues. CDR3: CSVGDSSFEQYL. Here the CDR3 DNA reads TGCAGCGTTGGGGACAGTAGCTTCGAGCAGTACCTC.